The subject of this entry is one T cell receptor (beta chain). Its antigen is currently unknown. These data belong to a study of T cell responses to AZD1222 COVID-19 vaccine. Study-wide background: Second doses at about 4 or about 12 weeks were pooled. Study findings and constraints: The study sampled repertoires only after the peak T cell response. It should be noted that donors were predominantly white British and more often female, and clonal diversity was possibly underestimated.

The assay was immunoSEQ multiplex PCR, and TCRdb's table has in-frame clones only and misses some. The table has 130,000 or so clones, about 90% seen once; the top ten hold 2.9%. V was shortened by 4 bases and J by 6 bases, with 7 bases between the two germline ends. Germline V gives CDR1 ENHRY, CDR2 SYGVKD. The CDR3 spans 12 residues. Specimen: peripheral blood, collected on day 0 of AZD1222 vaccination. This rearrangement joins TRBV10-3 to TRBJ2-1; D gene uncertain. The receptor's source is an adult in good health. The CDR3 DNA is TGTGCCATCAGTGTTATTGGCAATGAGCAGTTCTTC. This translates into CAISVIGNEQFF.